Detailed here is one TCR beta chain. Antigen unknown. Trimming stripped 6 bases from V and 4 bases from J, with 12 bases between. Germline loops: CDR1 SNHLY, CDR2 FYNNEI. The CDR3 is 13 amino acids. This entry comes from a study of T cells after posttransplantation cyclophosphamide. Study findings and constraints: Later post-transplant blood repertoires were often dominated by donor CD8+ memory clones.

TCRdb's copy holds only in-frame clones and misses some; the assay was immunoSEQ multiplex PCR. The data show around 40,000 clones, 90% seen once. A marrow graft followed busulfan-fludarabine conditioning, with cyclophosphamide on days +3 and +4. The sequencing used PBMCs, collected around 67 days after allogeneic stem cell transplant with posttransplant cyclophosphamide. The chain is built from TRBV2 and TRBJ1-1; D is possibly TRBD1 (6 bases). This TCR was sampled from a male patient in his sixties who received an allogeneic stem cell transplant from a related donor and was CMV-positive. The graft donor may have contributed some T cells. Here the CDR3 reads CASRTGLVTEAFF. The CDR3 DNA reads as TGTGCCAGCAGAACAGGGTTGGTCACTGAAGCTTTCTTT.